This TCR beta chain was identified during a study of blood T cell repertoires in COVID-19. Study as a whole: The United States, Italy and Spain supplied acute and convalescent COVID-19 samples. The analysed material was cDNA or gDNA that came from T cells, B-cell-depleted T cells, or PBMCs.

Generated by immunoSEQ multiplex PCR, the TCRdb table keeps only in-frame clones and is missing some. The sample includes about 230,000 clones, around 84% of them seen just once. The CDR3 length is 13 residues. Germline CDR1 LGHDT, CDR2 YNNKEL (reference sequence). Trimming removed 6 bases at V and 2 bases at J, with 10 bases between. This sequence was found in a middle-aged man with acute or convalescent COVID-19. The sample consisted of peripheral blood. V and J are TRBV3-1 (or the pseudogene TRBV3-2) and TRBJ1-1; D gene uncertain. CDR3 in DNA: TGTGCCAGCAGTCAACAGTTTAACACTGAAGCTTTCTTT. Amino acids: CASSQQFNTEAFF.